This TCR beta chain was sequenced for a study of blood T cell repertoires in COVID-19 (dated by TCRdb to 2018 to 2021). Study-wide context: Collaborator samples came from the United States, Italy and Spain and covered acute and convalescent phases of COVID-19. The material from the prospective study consisted of cDNA or gDNA derived from T cells, B-cell-depleted T cells, or PBMCs. The dataset comprised deeply sampled blood TCRbeta repertoires from subjects exposed to, actively infected with, or recovered from COVID-19. The repertoires were released in a freely available public database meant as a resource for research on the immune response to SARS-CoV-2. Samples were obtained from the ongoing ImmuneRACE study (first 160 participants) and from 1,254 subjects provided by 6 global collaborators. Nearly every sample came with metadata listing a de-identified subject ID, COVID-19 status, age in years and sex. HLA class I and class II types, where available, came from metadata supplied by the sample provider rather than from assay-based typing.

Note on this clone: Its antigen has not been determined. The input lacks base qualities; no much larger clone sits a single base away.

TCRbeta CDR3 regions were amplified from genomic DNA by means of the immunoSEQ Assay, a bias-controlled multiplex PCR. Per the original workflow: Nucleated cell counts per sample were estimated from amplification of reference gene primers within the assay. To quantify the absolute abundance of each unique TCRbeta CDR3 rearrangement, sequence reads were collapsed and filtered. Productive Simpson clonality was computed per sample as the square root of Simpson's diversity index over productive rearrangements. TCRdb provides this immuneACCESS table in a form limited to in-frame rearrangements. Some clones are lacking; in checked studies, under half of them reflect an unresolved V gene, and why the rest are absent is not known. That table supplies the V and J calls and clone size; D and trimming were determined from the DNA. Counted in this sample were fewer than 250,000 clones; around 85% of them appeared once. About 1.1% of the sample lies in the top ten.

The collaborating institutions used their own protocols to collect whole blood in K2EDTA tubes. For TCRbeta analysis, collaborators shipped samples as frozen whole blood, isolated PBMCs, or DNA extracted from either of those sample types. Broader findings and caveats from the paper: How much clinical and demographic metadata was included differed by source and by participant, and the metadata was provided uncurated.

Including cysteine and phenylalanine, the CDR3 has 16 amino acids. CDR3 DNA is the only sequence kept; it has 48 bases, read in frame from the first base. Unmatched junction bases come to 5, with V trimmed by 1 base and J by 0 bases. From the germline V gene (reference sequence), CDR1 is SEHNR and CDR2 is FQNEAQ. The sequence was obtained from a man aged 25 to 40 with acute or convalescent COVID-19. The sample was peripheral blood. In this chain, TRBV7-9 is recombined with TRBJ1-1; 7 central bases correspond to TRBD1. The DNA is as follows: TGTGCCAGCAGCTTAGGGCAGGGGGAGTTGAACACTGAAGCTTTCTTT. It is translated as CASSLGQGELNTEAFF.